The 14 T cell receptor beta chains in this list originate from one sample, sequenced in a study of blood T cell repertoires in COVID-19. Profiled with immunoSEQ multiplex PCR; TCRdb holds only in-frame clones, not every one. The profile shows 160,000 or so clones, just under 80% of them singletons. Sequenced: peripheral blood. The receptors originated from a man between 65 and 80 years old with active or convalescent COVID-19.

The rearrangement joins TRBV5-1 to TRBJ2-7, with TRBD1 matching 9 bases. V dropped 3 bases and J dropped 5; count of bases not matched to a gene: 9. From germline, CDR1 is SGHRS and CDR2 YFSETQ. The CDR3 runs 15 residues. CDR3 protein: CASSSLPGQGHEQYF. Written as DNA, the CDR3 is TGCGCCAGCAGCTCATTACCGGGACAGGGCCACGAGCAGTACTTC.

This clone has only one observation. The chain uses TRBV7-2 and TRBJ2-7; 11 bases are shared with TRBD1. The V gene's germline CDR1 is SGHTA and CDR2 FQGNSA. The CDR3 loop spans 15 amino acids. V shed 4 bases and J 3 bases; nucleotides not matched to a gene: 5. CDR3: CASSYGTGGNYEQYF. The CDR3 DNA follows: TGTGCCAGCAGCTATGGGACAGGGGGTAACTACGAGCAGTACTTC. Combining the CDR3 with reference TRBV7-2 and TRBJ2-7 gives the whole variable domain GAGVSQSPSNKVTEKGKDVELRCDPISGHTALYWYRQSLGQGLEFLIYFQGNSAPDKSGLPSDRFSAERTGGSVSTLTIQRTQQEDSAVYLCASSYGTGGNYEQYFGPGTRLTVT.

This chain joins TRBV5-1 and TRBJ1-1; maybe TRBD1 (5 bases). This CDR3 comprises 14 residues. The germline V gene has CDR1 SGHRS and CDR2 YFSETQ. V was pared by 1 base and J by 0 bases, with 7 bases between. CDR3 protein: CASSLTGMNTEAFF. DNA of the CDR3: TGCGCCAGCAGCTTGACAGGTATGAACACTGAAGCTTTCTTT.

The chain joins TRBV12-5 to TRBJ2-3; TRBD1 might be the D (5 bases). The germline V and J ends were trimmed by 0 bases and 15 bases, with 10 bases remaining between them. This CDR3 contains 11 residues. Germline V gives CDR1 LGHNT, CDR2 FRNRAP. The DNA for the CDR3 is TGTGCTAGTGGTTTGGTAAGGGGAACCTATTTT. Its translation is CASGLVRGTYF.

The chain employs TRBV2 and TRBJ1-5; the D is unclear. CDR1 is SNHLY and CDR2 is FYNNEI in the germline V gene. V shed 2 bases and J shed 2 bases, with 7 bases lying between them. CDR3 length equals 14 residues. The CDR3 DNA is TGTGCCAGCAGTGAACTGAGGGGCAATCAGCCCCAGCATTTT. Protein product: CASSELRGNQPQHF.

The rearrangement links TRBV7-6 to TRBJ2-2; TRBD2 aligns across 12 bases. Germline-derived CDR1 and CDR2 are SGHVS and FNYEAQ. This CDR3 is built from 15 residues. Germline trimming cut 6 bases from V and 4 bases from J; bases unmatched to any gene: 3. For the CDR3, the DNA is TGTGCCAGCAGGGGGACTAGCGGGTTCACCGGGGAGCTGTTTTTT. It specifies CASRGTSGFTGELFF.

This chain joins TRBV5-6 and TRBJ1-5, with 7 bases identical to TRBD1. CDR1 is SGHDT, CDR2 YYEEEE, per germline. The V segment lost 2 bases and the J segment 7 bases; nucleotides outside the gene matches: 9. This CDR3 is 15 amino acids long. The CDR3 region is CASSLTGAGGQPQHF. CDR3 bases: TGTGCCAGCAGCTTAACCGGGGCAGGGGGGCAGCCCCAGCATTTT. The whole variable domain, filled in from reference TRBV5-6 and TRBJ1-5, reads DAGVTQSPTHLIKTRGQQVTLRCSPKSGHDTVSWYQQALGQGPQFIFQYYEEEERQRGNFPDRFSGHQFPNYSSELNVNALLLGDSALYLCASSLTGAGGQPQHFGDGTRLSIL.

With respect to this clone: Other DNA sequences from this sample encode an identical CDR3 as well. The chain links TRBV6-5 to TRBJ1-2, with D unresolved. Per the germline V gene, CDR1 is MNHEY and CDR2 is SVGAGI. V was shortened by 6 bases and J by 0 bases, with 8 bases between the two germline ends. This CDR3 region has 13 residues. The CDR3 here is CASRRDSNYGYTF. In DNA, the CDR3 is TGTGCCAGCAGGAGGGATTCTAACTATGGCTACACCTTC.

V usage is TRBV4-3 and J usage is TRBJ2-1, with a possible D match to TRBD1 (5 bases). V was pared by 6 bases and J by 0 bases, with 9 bases between. The germline CDR1 and CDR2 sequences are LGHNA and YSLEER. The CDR3 sequence is 14 residues long. The CDR3 nucleotides read TGCGCCAGCAGACAGGAGAGCTCCTACAATGAGCAGTTCTTC. Translation gives CASRQESSYNEQFF.

The J gene is TRBJ2-3, the V gene TRBV7-6; the match to TRBD1 covers 7 bases. Unmatched junction bases numbered 4, after V lost 0 bases and J lost 4 bases. CDR1 and CDR2 (germline): SGHVS, FNYEAQ. CDR3 size: 15 residues. The CDR3 nucleotides read TGTGCCAGCAGCTTAGCGTTAGGGGGCCCAGATACGCAGTATTTT. It yields the protein CASSLALGGPDTQYF.

At least ten counts were recorded for this clone. The chain links TRBV6-7 to TRBJ1-6; a weak D match, TRBD1 (6 bases). TRBV6-7 is assigned to the ORF class and has an uncertain function. The CDR3 is made up of 16 amino acids. V lost 2 bases to trimming and J lost 4 bases, with 12 bases between them. Written as DNA, the CDR3 is TGTGCCAGCAGTTACAGCCACAGGGAATATAATTCACCCCTCCACTTT. This translates into CASSYSHREYNSPLHF.

The chain links TRBV5-1 to TRBJ2-3, with 8 bases that match TRBD2. CDR1 is SGHRS, CDR2 YFSETQ, per germline. V shed 2 bases and J 4 bases; nucleotides not matched to a gene: 9. The CDR3 spans 16 residues. In nucleotides, the CDR3 is TGCGCCAGCAGCTTTCGGGGGGGTGGCAGTTCAGATACGCAGTATTTT. Translation gives CASSFRGGGSSDTQYF. The complete variable domain, with remaining parts taken from reference TRBV5-1 and TRBJ2-3, reads KAGVTQTPRYLIKTRGQQVTLSCSPISGHRSVSWYQQTPGQGLQFLFEYFSETQRNKGNFPGRFSGRQFSNSRSEMNVSTLELGDSALYLCASSFRGGGSSDTQYFGPGTRLTVL.

This CDR3 reads CASSPPTGASSGANVLTF. In DNA, the CDR3 is TGCGCCAGCAGTCCCCCGACAGGGGCCAGCTCTGGGGCCAACGTCCTGACTTTC. The chain employs TRBV23-1 and TRBJ2-6; 8 bases fit TRBD1. TRBV23-1 is identified as an open reading frame with a role that is uncertain. The CDR3 has 18 residues. Trimming took 4 bases from V and 0 from J; bases not matched to a gene: 8.

The V and J genes are TRBV4-1 and TRBJ1-1, with D perhaps TRBD1 (5 bases). Germline V gene lookup returns CDR1 MGHRA and CDR2 YSYEKL. V was pared by 0 bases and J by 3 bases, with 14 bases between. The CDR3 runs 16 residues. DNA for the CDR3: TGCGCCAGCAGCCAAGACCACGACAGCTTGGACACTGAAGCTTTCTTT. This codes for CASSQDHDSLDTEAFF.